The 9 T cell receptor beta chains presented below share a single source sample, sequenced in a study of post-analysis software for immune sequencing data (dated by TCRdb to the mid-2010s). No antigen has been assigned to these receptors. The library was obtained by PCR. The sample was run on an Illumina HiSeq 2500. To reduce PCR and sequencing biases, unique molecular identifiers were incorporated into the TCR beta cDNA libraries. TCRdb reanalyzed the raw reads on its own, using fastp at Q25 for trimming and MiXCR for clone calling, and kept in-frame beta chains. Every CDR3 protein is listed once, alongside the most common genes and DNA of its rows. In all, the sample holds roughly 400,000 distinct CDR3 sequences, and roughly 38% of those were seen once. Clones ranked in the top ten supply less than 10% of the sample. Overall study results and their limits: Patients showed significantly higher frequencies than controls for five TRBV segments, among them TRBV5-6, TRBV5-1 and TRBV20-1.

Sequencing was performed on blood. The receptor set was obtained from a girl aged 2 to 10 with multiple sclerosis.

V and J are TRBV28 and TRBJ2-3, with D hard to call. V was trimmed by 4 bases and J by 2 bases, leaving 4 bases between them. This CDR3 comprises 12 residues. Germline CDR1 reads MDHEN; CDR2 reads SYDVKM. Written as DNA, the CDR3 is TGTGCCAGCAGTTCCTTCACAGATACGCAGTATTTT. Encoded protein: CASSSFTDTQYF.

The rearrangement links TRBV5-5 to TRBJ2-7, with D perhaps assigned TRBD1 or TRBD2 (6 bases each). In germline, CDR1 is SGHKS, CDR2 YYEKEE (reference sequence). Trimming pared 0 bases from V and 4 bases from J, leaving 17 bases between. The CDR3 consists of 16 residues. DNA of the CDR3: TGTGCCAGCAGCTTGGTGTTTAGCGGAGGGGGATACGAGCAGTACTTC. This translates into CASSLVFSGGGYEQYF.

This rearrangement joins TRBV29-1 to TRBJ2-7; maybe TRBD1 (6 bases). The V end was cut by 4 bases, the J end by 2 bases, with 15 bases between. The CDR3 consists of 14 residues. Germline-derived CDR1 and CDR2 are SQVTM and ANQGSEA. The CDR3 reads CSVVWQGKAYEQYF. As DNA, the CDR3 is TGCAGCGTTGTTTGGCAGGGGAAGGCCTACGAGCAGTACTTC.

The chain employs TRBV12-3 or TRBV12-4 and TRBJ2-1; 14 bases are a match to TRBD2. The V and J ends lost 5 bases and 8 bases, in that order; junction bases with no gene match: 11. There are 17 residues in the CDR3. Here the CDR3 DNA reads TGTGCCAGCAGTCTCGGGACTAGCGGGAGTGGTCGCGATGAGCAGTTCTTC. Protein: CASSLGTSGSGRDEQFF.

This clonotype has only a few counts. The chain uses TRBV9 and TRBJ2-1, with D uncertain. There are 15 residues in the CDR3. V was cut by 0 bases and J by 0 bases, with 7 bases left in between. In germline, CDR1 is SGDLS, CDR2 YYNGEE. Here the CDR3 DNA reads TGTGCCAGCAGCGTAGAGCCCAACTCCTACAATGAGCAGTTCTTC. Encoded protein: CASSVEPNSYNEQFF.

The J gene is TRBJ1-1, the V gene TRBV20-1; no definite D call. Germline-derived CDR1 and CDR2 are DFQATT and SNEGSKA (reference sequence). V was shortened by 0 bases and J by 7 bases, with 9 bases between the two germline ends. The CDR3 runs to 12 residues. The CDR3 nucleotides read TGCAGTGCTAGAGAATACAAAGGTGAAGCTTTCTTT. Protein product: CSAREYKGEAFF.

This chain's CDR3 is CASSFGVISTDTQYF. The CDR3 nucleotides read TGTGCCAGCAGCTTCGGAGTTATTAGCACAGATACGCAGTATTTT. The chain employs TRBV7-2 and TRBJ2-3; no firm D call. Germline V gene sequence: CDR1 SGHTA, CDR2 FQGNSA. This CDR3 spans 15 amino acids. V was pared by 3 bases and J by 0 bases, with 10 bases between.

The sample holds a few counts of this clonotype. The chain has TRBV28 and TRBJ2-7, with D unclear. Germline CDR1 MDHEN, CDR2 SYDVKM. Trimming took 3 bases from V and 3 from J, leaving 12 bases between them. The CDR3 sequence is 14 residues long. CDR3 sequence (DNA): TGTGCCAGCAGTTTTCCTGGGGAAAGCTACGAGCAGTACTTC. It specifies CASSFPGESYEQYF.

CDR3 nucleotide sequence: TGCGCCAGCAGCTCGGGACTTCTGAGCTCCTACGAGCAGTACTTC. Its translation: CASSSGLLSSYEQYF. The rearrangement uses TRBV5-1 and TRBJ2-7, with D possibly matching TRBD2 (6 bases). Germline loops: CDR1 SGHRS, CDR2 YFSETQ. Trimming removed 3 bases at V and 0 bases at J, with 13 bases between. The CDR3 runs 15 residues.